Reported below is one TCR beta chain. Antigen unknown. Profiling relied on immunoSEQ multiplex PCR, and the TCRdb table lists in-frame clones only, not all of them. The table shows approximately 89,000 clones, with around 90% occurring only once. These data belong to a study of OX40 agonist ivuxolimab in advanced cancers. Study-wide context: Patients received intravenous ivuxolimab every 2 weeks at 0.01 to 10 mg/kg. Dose-escalation patients suffered from hepatocellular carcinoma, melanoma, renal cell or head and neck cancer. Whole-study results and caveats: In a subset of nonresponders, normalized T-cell clonal expansion was also low. Averaging showed that CD8+ T cells had more expanded clones than CD4+ did.

This CDR3 is built from 13 residues. V trimming: 6 bases; J trimming: 4 bases; junction bases outside the gene matches: 1. Germline V gives CDR1 SGHNT, CDR2 YENEEA. Sequences were derived from CD4+ or CD8+ T cells sorted from blood, sampled in a trial of the OX40 agonist ivuxolimab. The V call is TRBV11-3, the J call TRBJ2-5, with TRBD2 matching over 11 bases. This TCR was recovered from an adult with an advanced solid tumor such as melanoma, head and neck, liver or kidney cancer. The CDR3 here is CASRLAGVETQYF. DNA of the CDR3: TGTGCCAGCAGACTAGCGGGAGTAGAGACCCAGTACTTC.